A selection of T cell receptor beta chains follows, all from one sample in a study of cytomegalovirus exposure and HLA in healthy donors. TCRdb keeps only in-frame clones here, not all; method: immunoSEQ multiplex PCR. Its table lists about 40,000 clones. The material sequenced was PBMCs. The origin of the receptors is a man aged 35-49 years in good health and CMV-seropositive. The CDR3 runs from the conserved cysteine through the conserved F or W. Each record gives: V gene, D gene, J gene, CDR3 protein, CDR3 DNA. A D gene is named only where the DNA matches it firmly.

TRBV7-2	TRBD1	TRBJ2-7	CASSSPGTGSYEQYF	TGTGCCAGCAGCTCTCCCGGGACAGGCTCCTACGAGCAGTACTTC
TRBV20-1	.	TRBJ1-2	CSASEPGRYTF	TGCAGTGCTAGTGAGCCTGGGAGGTACACCTTC
TRBV7-2	TRBD1	TRBJ2-7	CASSQQTGGKYEQYF	TGTGCCAGCAGCCAGCAGACAGGGGGAAAGTACGAGCAGTACTTC
TRBV7-2	.	TRBJ2-5	CASAKGAPGQETQYF	TGTGCCAGCGCCAAAGGAGCTCCGGGACAAGAGACCCAGTACTTC
TRBV2	.	TRBJ1-6	CASMYTNSPLHF	TGTGCCAGCATGTACACCAATTCACCCCTCCACTTT
TRBV6-5	.	TRBJ1-2	CASSYAGQTNYGYTF	TGTGCCAGCAGTTACGCCGGACAAACTAACTATGGCTACACCTTC
TRBV19	TRBD2	TRBJ2-1	CASSIGLAGGNEQFF	TGTGCCAGTAGTATAGGACTAGCGGGAGGCAATGAGCAGTTCTTC
TRBV7-3	.	TRBJ2-7	CASSFSSGNEQYF	TGTGCCAGCAGCTTTTCCTCAGGTAACGAGCAGTACTTC
TRBV6-1	.	TRBJ1-2	CASSEALGPSYGYTF	TGTGCCAGCAGTGAAGCTCTTGGGCCTTCCTATGGCTACACCTTC
TRBV9	TRBD1	TRBJ2-7	CASSVATGGRYEQYF	TGTGCCAGCAGCGTCGCTACAGGGGGCAGGTACGAGCAGTACTTC
TRBV11-1	.	TRBJ2-6	CASSLVPGGGPGANVLTF	TGTGCCAGCAGCTTAGTACCAGGGGGAGGTCCTGGGGCCAACGTCCTGACTTTC
TRBV5-1	TRBD1	TRBJ2-4	CASSEDRGTKNIQYF	TGCGCCAGCAGCGAGGACAGGGGGACCAAAAACATTCAGTACTTC
TRBV18	.	TRBJ2-7	CASSVRDTYEQYF	TGTGCCAGCTCAGTCCGGGACACCTACGAGCAGTACTTC
TRBV6-4	.	TRBJ2-2	CASSEQGTGELFF	TGTGCCAGCAGTGAACAGGGCACCGGGGAGCTGTTTTTT
TRBV13	.	TRBJ2-7	CASSLPTDSYEQYF	TGTGCCAGCAGCTTACCGACAGACTCCTACGAGCAGTACTTC
TRBV27	TRBD1	TRBJ1-1	CASSPGGTAMNTEAFF	TGTGCCAGCAGTCCGGGCGGGACAGCGATGAACACTGAAGCTTTCTTT
TRBV30	.	TRBJ1-3	CAWGSSGNTIYF	TGTGCCTGGGGGAGCTCTGGAAACACCATATATTTT